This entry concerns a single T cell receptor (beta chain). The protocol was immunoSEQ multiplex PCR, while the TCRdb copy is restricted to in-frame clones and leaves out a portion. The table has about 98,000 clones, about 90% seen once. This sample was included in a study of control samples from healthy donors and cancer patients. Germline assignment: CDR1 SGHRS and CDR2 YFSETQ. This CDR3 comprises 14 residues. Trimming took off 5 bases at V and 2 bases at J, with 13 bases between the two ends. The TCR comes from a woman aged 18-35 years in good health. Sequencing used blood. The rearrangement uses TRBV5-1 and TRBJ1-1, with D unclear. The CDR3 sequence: CASSIGRQNTEAFF. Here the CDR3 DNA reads TGCGCCAGCAGTATTGGCAGACAAAACACTGAAGCTTTCTTT.